Listed below are T cell receptor beta chains from one sample, sequenced in a study of naive and memory T cell subsets. TCRdb reanalysed the 5' RACE reads using MiXCR and keeps one entry per CDR3 protein. The data hold more than 50,000 distinct CDR3 sequences, with approximately 8.5% observed a single time. The receptors were sampled from a female donor in good health. Each CDR3 is given with its conserved first and last residue. Each record gives: clone size, V gene, J gene, D gene, CDR3 DNA, CDR3 protein. A D gene is named only where the DNA matches it firmly. Expanded clones are given a class, and other clones once, few, many or no size at all.

size: -
V: TRBV4-2
J: TRBJ1-4
D: -
DNA: TGTGCCAGCAGCCAAGCCACAGGCGCAACTAATGAAAAACTGTTTTTT
CDR3: CASSQATGATNEKLFF

size: many
V: TRBV11-2
J: TRBJ2-5
D: TRBD1
DNA: TGTGCCAGCAGCTTAGAGCTGACAGGGGGATTCCAAGAGACCCAGTACTTC
CDR3: CASSLELTGGFQETQYF

size: few
V: TRBV6-5
J: TRBJ1-5
D: -
DNA: TGTGCCAGCAGTTACGTCGGCACTAATCAGCCCCAGCATTTT
CDR3: CASSYVGTNQPQHF

size: many
V: TRBV7-6
J: TRBJ1-6
D: -
DNA: TGTGCCAGCAGCTCCGACAGCCTTTACCTTAATTCACCCCTCCACTTT
CDR3: CASSSDSLYLNSPLHF

size: many
V: TRBV5-1
J: TRBJ1-1
D: -
DNA: TGCGCCAGCCGGACGGATTCGAACACTGAAGCTTTCTTT
CDR3: CASRTDSNTEAFF

size: -
V: TRBV29-1
J: TRBJ1-1
D: TRBD1
DNA: TGCAGCGTTTCCCCCGGGACAGCGAACACTGAAGCTTTCTTT
CDR3: CSVSPGTANTEAFF

size: -
V: TRBV28
J: TRBJ1-1
D: -
DNA: TGTGCCAGCAGTTTTGTGGGGGCTTGGGCTTTCTTT
CDR3: CASSFVGAWAFF

size: -
V: TRBV7-9
J: TRBJ2-5
D: TRBD1
DNA: TGTGCCAGCAGCCCACGACAGGGTTATTCGGAGACCCAGTACTTC
CDR3: CASSPRQGYSETQYF

size: few
V: TRBV20-1
J: TRBJ1-5
D: TRBD1
DNA: TGCAGTGCTAGTGCATGGGACAGGAGCAATCAGCCCCAGCATTTT
CDR3: CSASAWDRSNQPQHF

size: -
V: TRBV7-9
J: TRBJ2-7
D: -
DNA: TGTGCCAGCAGCTTTGACGGGACACCCTACGAGCAGTACTTC
CDR3: CASSFDGTPYEQYF

size: few
V: TRBV12-3/TRBV12-4
J: TRBJ2-7
D: -
DNA: TGTGCCAGCAGTAAGACGCGCTCCTACGAGCAGTACTTC
CDR3: CASSKTRSYEQYF

size: -
V: TRBV10-3
J: TRBJ2-7
D: -
DNA: TGTGCCATCAGGGTGTGGGGTTACGAGCAGTACTTC
CDR3: CAIRVWGYEQYF

size: few
V: TRBV5-4
J: TRBJ2-2
D: -
DNA: TGTGCCAGCAGCTCACCCTCGGCCCGGGCCGGGGAGCTGTTTTTT
CDR3: CASSSPSARAGELFF

size: few
V: TRBV28
J: TRBJ1-1
D: TRBD1
DNA: TGTGCCAGCAGAAACAGGGGTGTGGGGGGAACTGAAGCTTTCTTT
CDR3: CASRNRGVGGTEAFF

size: few
V: TRBV29-1
J: TRBJ2-1
D: -
DNA: TGCAGCGTTGAAGAGGTCACCTACAATGAGCAGTTCTTC
CDR3: CSVEEVTYNEQFF

size: -
V: TRBV6-1
J: TRBJ2-1
D: -
DNA: TGTGCCAGCAGCCGTGTTTGGGGTGAGCAGTTCTTC
CDR3: CASSRVWGEQFF

size: -
V: TRBV6-1
J: TRBJ2-7
D: -
DNA: TGTGCCAGCCCCAAGGACGGGGCCGAATCCTACGAGCAGTACTTC
CDR3: CASPKDGAESYEQYF

size: -
V: TRBV30
J: TRBJ2-5
D: -
DNA: TGTGCCTGGAGTGTATCGCGGACCCAGTACTTC
CDR3: CAWSVSRTQYF

size: many
V: TRBV28
J: TRBJ1-6
D: TRBD1
DNA: TGTGCCAGCAGTTATCAGGGGGATCCCCTCCACTTT
CDR3: CASSYQGDPLHF

size: -
V: TRBV11-2
J: TRBJ2-5
D: -
DNA: TGTGCCAGCAGCTTAGATTTCGCGGAGCCGCAAGAGACCCAGTACTTC
CDR3: CASSLDFAEPQETQYF

size: few
V: TRBV4-2
J: TRBJ2-2
D: -
DNA: TGTGCCAGCAGCACCGGGGGCTCGGGGGCCGGGGAGCTGTTTTTT
CDR3: CASSTGGSGAGELFF

size: -
V: TRBV19
J: TRBJ1-4
D: TRBD1
DNA: TGTGCCAGTTGCCTGACAGGGGGCAGTGAAAAACTGTTTTTT
CDR3: CASCLTGGSEKLFF

size: -
V: TRBV7-9
J: TRBJ2-1
D: TRBD1
DNA: TGTGCCAGCAGCCCTCGGACAGGCCTTGGCAATGAGCAGTTCTTC
CDR3: CASSPRTGLGNEQFF

size: few
V: TRBV19
J: TRBJ2-3
D: TRBD2
DNA: TGTGCCAGTAGTGTCCAGCGGGGGGCGTCAGATACGCAGTATTTT
CDR3: CASSVQRGASDTQYF

size: many
V: TRBV20-1
J: TRBJ1-1
D: TRBD1
DNA: TGCAGTGCTCCCGGACAGGCAAACACTGAAGCTTTCTTT
CDR3: CSAPGQANTEAFF

size: many
V: TRBV12-3/TRBV12-4
J: TRBJ1-4
D: -
DNA: TGTGCCAGCAGTTCAGGGTTCGGTGAAAAACTGTTTTTT
CDR3: CASSSGFGEKLFF

size: many
V: TRBV20-1
J: TRBJ1-5
D: TRBD1
DNA: TGCAGTGCGTTAACGGGACAGGGGTATAGCAATCAGCCCCAGCATTTT
CDR3: CSALTGQGYSNQPQHF

size: -
V: TRBV12-3/TRBV12-4
J: TRBJ1-5
D: TRBD1
DNA: TGTGCCAGCAGAACCGGGACAGGGGGTGGTCAGCCCCAGCATTTT
CDR3: CASRTGTGGGQPQHF

size: many
V: TRBV29-1
J: TRBJ2-2
D: -
DNA: TGCAGCACTTCTGACCCGAACACCGGGGAGCTGTTTTTT
CDR3: CSTSDPNTGELFF

size: -
V: TRBV6-1
J: TRBJ2-1
D: TRBD2
DNA: TGTGCCAGCAGCCGACAGCGGGGGGCATCCTACAATGAGCAGTTCTTC
CDR3: CASSRQRGASYNEQFF

size: many
V: TRBV12-5
J: TRBJ1-1
D: -
DNA: TGTGCTAGTGGTTTGTTCGCCTCGAACACTGAAGCTTTCTTT
CDR3: CASGLFASNTEAFF

size: many
V: TRBV9
J: TRBJ1-6
D: -
DNA: TGTGCCAGCAGCGTAGGGAGGGGTGCGAACTATAATTCACCCCTCCACTTT
CDR3: CASSVGRGANYNSPLHF

size: few
V: TRBV12-3/TRBV12-4
J: TRBJ2-3
D: -
DNA: TGTGCCAGCAGACGGAACACAGATACGCAGTATTTT
CDR3: CASRRNTDTQYF

size: few
V: TRBV19
J: TRBJ1-2
D: -
DNA: TGTGCCAGTAGTATAGTGAATGGGCTGCATGGCTACACCTTC
CDR3: CASSIVNGLHGYTF

size: few
V: TRBV7-2
J: TRBJ2-6
D: -
DNA: TGTGCCAGCAGCTATTTTCCTCCTGGGGCCAACGTCCTGACTTTC
CDR3: CASSYFPPGANVLTF

size: -
V: TRBV11-2
J: TRBJ2-7
D: -
DNA: TGTGCCAGCAGCTTAGAAGTTGGGGCGGGGGAGCAGTACTTC
CDR3: CASSLEVGAGEQYF

size: many
V: TRBV6-5
J: TRBJ1-3
D: -
DNA: TGTGCCAGCACCACAGGGTACGGAAACACCATATATTTT
CDR3: CASTTGYGNTIYF

size: few
V: TRBV28
J: TRBJ2-7
D: -
DNA: TGTGCCAGCAACCGCTTCTACGAGCAGTACTTC
CDR3: CASNRFYEQYF

size: few
V: TRBV29-1
J: TRBJ2-5
D: -
DNA: TGCAGCGTTGTCTCCTCAGAGGGGGAGACCCAGTACTTC
CDR3: CSVVSSEGETQYF

size: many
V: TRBV7-3
J: TRBJ2-3
D: -
DNA: TGTGCCAGCAGCTTAACTGGGCCCACAGATACGCAGTATTTT
CDR3: CASSLTGPTDTQYF

size: -
V: TRBV7-9
J: TRBJ1-3
D: -
DNA: TGTGCCAGCAGCTACCCCGGGCTTCAAAATGGAAACACCATATATTTT
CDR3: CASSYPGLQNGNTIYF

size: many
V: TRBV7-2
J: TRBJ2-3
D: -
DNA: TGTGCCAGCAGCTCCACATACACAGATACGCAGTATTTT
CDR3: CASSSTYTDTQYF

size: many
V: TRBV11-2
J: TRBJ2-4
D: -
DNA: TGTGCCAGCAGCTTACGCGGGACAGCCCTTGAAAACATTCAGTACTTC
CDR3: CASSLRGTALENIQYF

size: few
V: TRBV10-2
J: TRBJ2-7
D: -
DNA: TGCGCCAGCAGCGCCGGCCACGAGCAGTACTTC
CDR3: CASSAGHEQYF

size: -
V: TRBV27
J: TRBJ2-5
D: TRBD1
DNA: TGTGCCAGCAGTTTCTCCCGACAGGGCAAAGAGACCCAGTACTTC
CDR3: CASSFSRQGKETQYF